Shown below are 23 T cell receptor beta chains from a single sample sequenced in a study of T cell responses to AZD1222 COVID-19 vaccine (dated by TCRdb to the early 2020s). Sample time point, as interpreted from the label and publication: about 28 days (+/-7) after the second vaccine dose. Library generation was performed with the immunoSEQ multiplex PCR assay. In TCRdb, the immuneACCESS table is reduced to in-frame sequences with V and J assigned. These tables do not hold every clone; where another copy was compared, an unresolved V gene accounts for under half, and the others remain unexplained. The sample records about 120,000 clones, 80% to 90% of which are singletons. The top ten clonotypes cover around a quarter of the sample. The sequencing here drew on peripheral blood, taken 28 days after the second AZD1222 dose. All receptors come from an adult who received the AZD1222 COVID-19 vaccine.

J is TRBJ2-1 and V is TRBV6-5; the D is unclear. V gave up 5 bases and J gave up 14 bases, with 16 bases separating them. CDR3 length: 12 amino acids. CDR1 is MNHEY, CDR2 SVGAGI, per germline. CDR3 in DNA: TGTGCCAGCAGTCCCCCCGGGCTTGGGGAGTTCTTC. Its translation is CASSPPGLGEFF.

V and J are TRBV3-1 (or the pseudogene TRBV3-2) and TRBJ1-6; a possible D gene is TRBD1 (6 bases). There are 16 residues in the CDR3. The germline CDR1 and CDR2 sequences are LGHDT and YNNKEL (reference sequence). V lost 7 bases, J lost 3 bases, and 16 bases lay in between. The CDR3 coding sequence is TGTGCCAGCACCCGAGGGGGAGGCGGCTATAATTCACCCCTCCACTTT. Translation: CASTRGGGGYNSPLHF.

The chain has TRBV14 and TRBJ1-2; D remains unclear. Germline lookup yields CDR1 SGHDN and CDR2 FVKESK. Trimming took off 4 bases at V and 3 bases at J, with 15 bases between the two ends. The CDR3 is 15 residues long. CDR3 sequence reads: CASSPRVVSDYGYTF. As DNA, the CDR3 is TGTGCCAGCAGCCCCCGCGTCGTGAGTGACTATGGCTACACCTTC.

V gene TRBV9 combines with J gene TRBJ2-5; D is perhaps TRBD2 (7 bases). CDR1 SGDLS and CDR2 YYNGEE come from the germline V gene. CDR3 size: 13 residues. V lost 4 bases and J 5 bases, leaving 12 bases between the germline ends. DNA of the CDR3: TGTGCCAGCAGCTTAGGGGGGGCGGAGACCCAGTACTTC. Its translation: CASSLGGAETQYF.

This rearrangement joins TRBV9 to TRBJ1-2; no firm D call. In germline, CDR1 is SGDLS, CDR2 YYNGEE. This CDR3 is 16 amino acids long. Trimming left V 5 bases short and J 2 bases short, with 19 bases between. In DNA, the CDR3 is TGTGCCAGCAGTCCCCTGTGGGATTCCCAGAACTATGGCTACACCTTC. It translates to CASSPLWDSQNYGYTF.

The rearrangement links TRBV28 to TRBJ1-2; D remains ambiguous. Germline V gives CDR1 MDHEN, CDR2 SYDVKM. Trimming stripped 5 bases from V and 5 bases from J, with 12 bases between. The CDR3 is made up of 13 amino acids. The CDR3 DNA reads as TGTGCCAGCAGTACCCCCGGCCCGTATGGCTACACCTTC. Translation gives CASSTPGPYGYTF.

The rearrangement joins TRBV6-2 or TRBV6-3 to TRBJ2-7; D call uncertain. Between the trimmed V and J ends, which lost 3 bases and 1 base, there was a span of 7 bases. This CDR3 spans 13 amino acids. Germline loops: CDR1 MNHEY, CDR2 SVGEGT. The CDR3 bases are TGTGCCAGCAGTTATTTAGGTTCCTACGAGCAGTACTTC. Translating gives CASSYLGSYEQYF.

This chain connects TRBV2 to TRBJ2-7, with TRBD1 matching over 8 bases. Germline lookup yields CDR1 SNHLY and CDR2 FYNNEI. The V gene end was trimmed by 6 bases and the J gene end by 0 bases; junction bases not matched to a gene: 7. The CDR3 is 15 amino acids. Written as DNA, the CDR3 is TGTGCCAGCAGGCGCGGGACAGGAAACTCCTACGAGCAGTACTTC. Amino acids: CASRRGTGNSYEQYF.

The V and J genes are TRBV10-1 and TRBJ2-5; unclear D gene. This CDR3 has 12 amino acids. Trimming stripped 3 bases from V and 9 bases from J, with 11 bases between. Looked up from germline, CDR1 is WNHNN and CDR2 is SYGVQD (reference sequence). The CDR3: CASSEDDEAQYF. CDR3 nucleotides: TGCGCCAGCAGTGAAGACGATGAGGCCCAGTACTTC.

In DNA, the CDR3 is TGTGCCAGCAGCTTGCAATCGGACAGTGAGCAGTTCTTC. Protein: CASSLQSDSEQFF. The chain recombines TRBV5-8 with TRBJ2-1, with D maybe TRBD1 (6 bases). Germline assignment: CDR1 SGHTS and CDR2 YDEGEE. This CDR3 spans 13 amino acids. The V end lost 1 base, the J end lost 9 bases, and 11 bases lay between the germline ends.

The DNA for the CDR3 is TGTGCCAGCTCACCACCGTCTCTACAAGAGACCCAGTACTTC. Its protein is CASSPPSLQETQYF. V gene TRBV18 combines with J gene TRBJ2-5; D uncertain. V was pared by 0 bases and J by 2 bases, with 7 bases between. This CDR3 comprises 14 residues. CDR1 KGHSH and CDR2 LQKENI come from the germline V gene. Drawing the rest from reference TRBV18 and TRBJ2-5, the complete variable domain is NAGVMQNPRHLVRRRGQEARLRCSPMKGHSHVYWYRQLPEEGLKFMVYLQKENIIDESGMPKERFSAEFPKEGPSILRIQQVVRGDSAAYFCASSPPSLQETQYFGPGTRLLVL.

The sample holds one count of this clone. The V gene is TRBV3-1 (or the pseudogene TRBV3-2), the J gene TRBJ2-5; tentative D call: TRBD2 (6 bases). The CDR3 has 16 amino acids. Trimming removed 4 bases at V and 2 bases at J, with 17 bases between. Per germline, CDR1 LGHDT and CDR2 YNNKEL (reference sequence). This CDR3 reads CASSPLAVGGQETQYF. CDR3 sequence (DNA): TGTGCCAGCAGCCCCCTCGCGGTGGGGGGACAAGAGACCCAGTACTTC.

This chain uses TRBV29-1 with TRBJ2-5; 8 bases align to TRBD1. This CDR3 comprises 15 residues. V shed 1 base and J 10 bases; nucleotides not matched to a gene: 14. The germline gives CDR1 SQVTM, CDR2 ANQGSEA. The chain's CDR3 is CSVEGGTGGKGDQYF. The CDR3 DNA reads as TGCAGCGTTGAAGGAGGCACAGGGGGTAAAGGGGACCAGTACTTC.

This chain joins TRBV6-2 or TRBV6-3 and TRBJ1-3, with unresolved D. This CDR3 has 13 residues. The V gene lost 6 bases and the J gene lost 1 base, with 7 bases spanning the gap. Per germline, CDR1 MNHEY and CDR2 SVGEGT. The CDR3 is CASSRDSGNTIYF. The CDR3 coding sequence is TGTGCCAGCAGCCGAGATTCTGGAAACACCATATATTTT.

The rearrangement joins TRBV5-1 to TRBJ1-3, with TRBD1 matching 8 bases. The germline V gene has CDR1 SGHRS and CDR2 YFSETQ. With 3 bases clipped from V and 3 bases from J, the junction kept 5 bases outside the gene matches. The CDR3 runs 15 residues. The CDR3 DNA reads as TGCGCCAGCAGCTCTCCAGGGGGCAATGGAAACACCATATATTTT. Its translation is CASSSPGGNGNTIYF.

V gene TRBV19 combines with J gene TRBJ1-2; 9 nucleotides match TRBD1. This CDR3 spans 15 amino acids. Germline CDR1 and CDR2: LNHDA and SQIVND (reference sequence). Losses at the gene ends were 8 bases for V and 6 bases for J; bases not matched to a gene: 13. The CDR3 nucleotides are TGTGCCAGTGCGCCGGGGGGACAGGGTGTTCATGGCTACACCTTC. Translated: CASAPGGQGVHGYTF.

The chain recombines TRBV19 with TRBJ2-7, with 8 bases matching TRBD2. The CDR3 contains 15 residues. Looked up from germline, CDR1 is LNHDA and CDR2 is SQIVND (reference sequence). Trimming removed 3 bases from V and 7 bases from J; junction bases left unmatched: 11. The CDR3: CASSISFQSGGEQYF. Here the CDR3 DNA reads TGTGCCAGTAGTATTAGTTTTCAGAGCGGGGGTGAGCAGTACTTC.

The J gene is TRBJ1-5, the V gene TRBV4-3, with 9 bases lining up with TRBD1. CDR1 and CDR2 (germline): LGHNA, YSLEER. The CDR3 spans 17 residues. The V segment lost 3 bases and the J segment 3 bases; nucleotides outside the gene matches: 9. CDR3: CASSHWTGTGNNQPQHF. The CDR3, as DNA: TGCGCCAGCAGCCATTGGACCGGGACAGGGAACAATCAGCCCCAGCATTTT.

This chain uses TRBV9 with TRBJ1-1, with D unresolved. Trimming removed 4 bases from V and 1 base from J, with 23 bases in between. Germline V lookup: CDR1 SGDLS, CDR2 YYNGEE. The CDR3 is made up of 18 amino acids. The CDR3 coding sequence is TGTGCCAGCAGCCAAACTGATCAAGGACCCCAGAGGAACACTGAAGCTTTCTTT. Translating gives CASSQTDQGPQRNTEAFF.

The CDR3 loop is CASSYSRQGPGYTF. CDR3 sequence (DNA): TGTGCCAGCAGTTACTCGAGGCAGGGTCCTGGCTACACCTTC. This chain uses TRBV6-5 with TRBJ1-2, with D perhaps matching TRBD1 (5 bases). Trimming cost V 0 bases and J 7 bases, with 12 bases left between them. The CDR3 spans 14 residues. Germline CDR1 and CDR2: MNHEY and SVGAGI.

The V and J genes are TRBV28 and TRBJ1-2, with D unclear. CDR3 length: 13 amino acids. From germline, CDR1 is MDHEN and CDR2 SYDVKM. Trimming shortened V by 7 bases and J by 4 bases, and 13 bases separated the two germline ends. The CDR3 sequence is CASTSFGSYGYTF. The CDR3 coding sequence is TGTGCCAGCACCTCCTTCGGGTCCTATGGCTACACCTTC.

The V and J genes are TRBV28 and TRBJ1-4; 9 bases match TRBD1. The CDR3 extends over 19 amino acids. Germline V gene sequence: CDR1 MDHEN, CDR2 SYDVKM. After removal of 6 bases from V and 5 bases from J, the junction contained 19 bases not matched to a gene. The CDR3 spells CASSHSNRGLGSKNEKLFF. Here the CDR3 DNA reads TGTGCCAGCAGCCATTCGAACAGGGGGCTGGGATCCAAAAATGAAAAACTGTTTTTT.

The V and J genes are TRBV27 and TRBJ2-7; D uncertain. Germline CDR1 reads MNHEY; CDR2 reads SMNVEV (reference sequence). CDR3 length equals 14 residues. V was cut by 2 bases and J by 0 bases, with 8 bases left in between. In DNA, the CDR3 is TGTGCCAGCAGTTTAAGGATTAGCTCCTACGAGCAGTACTTC. This codes for CASSLRISSYEQYF.